A selection of T cell receptor beta chains follows, all from one sample in a study of blood T cell repertoires in COVID-19. Method: immunoSEQ multiplex PCR; TCRdb's copy keeps in-frame clones and lacks some. The sample has 190,000 or so clones, 85% seen once. Sequenced input: PBMCs or T cells enriched from blood (not recorded which). The source of these receptors is a middle-aged man who had recovered from COVID-19. Both conserved end residues are trimmed from each CDR3.

v_gene: TRBV5-1; CDR3aa: ASSWSRETQY
v_gene: TRBV19; CDR3aa: ASRDREIEY
v_gene: TRBV11-1; CDR3aa: ASSPGNTEAF
v_gene: TRBV27; CDR3aa: ASSLGTGGGSFEQY
v_gene: TRBV2; CDR3aa: ASRPPGEYGYT
v_gene: TRBV2; CDR3aa: ASSVEGFNEKLF
v_gene: TRBV25-1; CDR3aa: ASSPSGQSNEKLF
v_gene: TRBV7-8; CDR3aa: ASSLASGQIDEQY
v_gene: TRBV2; CDR3aa: ASSSDRRNEQF
v_gene: TRBV10-3; CDR3aa: ATGGGQPNSPLH
v_gene: TRBV3-1/TRBV3-2; CDR3aa: ASSQRTGSSGGNTIY
v_gene: TRBV5-5; CDR3aa: ASSPVDDNEQF
v_gene: TRBV4-2; CDR3aa: ASSQERSDPASYEQY
v_gene: TRBV13; CDR3aa: ASSTSGDEQF
v_gene: TRBV7-2; CDR3aa: ASRGGGRVGEQY
v_gene: TRBV6-1; CDR3aa: ASSESPGSGVDEQY
v_gene: TRBV28; CDR3aa: ASIGQGYGYT
v_gene: TRBV6-1; CDR3aa: ASSEAAGYVEQY
v_gene: TRBV24-1; CDR3aa: ATSDSRELFGNTIY
v_gene: TRBV30; CDR3aa: AWSVREKAGSPYEQY
v_gene: TRBV24-1; CDR3aa: ATSEPGKEKLF
v_gene: TRBV7-5; CDR3aa: ARSLELLAGIYEQY
v_gene: TRBV7-9; CDR3aa: ATASGRSSYNEQF
v_gene: TRBV6-4; CDR3aa: ASNRGPRDSRYYSNQPQH
v_gene: TRBV30; CDR3aa: AWSGTPDRAYEQY
v_gene: TRBV27; CDR3aa: ASSLIGTGNTEAF
v_gene: TRBV3-1/TRBV3-2; CDR3aa: ASSLTTGGYDGYT
v_gene: TRBV13; CDR3aa: ASSSRDRGPAGANVLT
v_gene: TRBV11-3; CDR3aa: ASSRTSGSTRRYNEQF
v_gene: TRBV25-1; CDR3aa: ASSDVGAMNTEAF
v_gene: TRBV27; CDR3aa: ASSVSGQVETQY
v_gene: TRBV29-1; CDR3aa: SVAGRGNEQF
v_gene: TRBV11-3; CDR3aa: ASSSGLAGGPDTQY
v_gene: TRBV19; CDR3aa: ASPKDSHAHMVSKNIQY
v_gene: TRBV30; CDR3aa: AWSVGQGAGELF
v_gene: TRBV5-4; CDR3aa: ASSLFGQGATF
v_gene: TRBV30; CDR3aa: AWTGDLDTQY
v_gene: TRBV7-2; CDR3aa: ASSLAPGMDQPQH
v_gene: TRBV5-1; CDR3aa: ASSLPSGGEETQY
v_gene: TRBV4-3; CDR3aa: ASSRNLMREGREQY